One and the same sample provided the 5 T cell receptor beta chains below, sequenced in a study of vaccination effects on CD4 cells after COVID-19. After expansion with viral peptide pools in the ViraFEST assay, antigen-specific CD4+ T cells were sequenced. The culture ran for nine to eleven days, and then CD4+ T cells were isolated. This person's SARS-CoV-2 infection, confirmed by PCR, occurred between March and December 2020. These receptors' antigens are unknown. Using immunoSEQ multiplex PCR, the repertoire was profiled, and TCRdb retains in-frame clones only, with some absent. The sample gives around 40,000 clones, 73% of which show up once; roughly 33% is in the top ten. Sequenced material: CD4+ T cells from PBMCs cultured with a peptide pool, taken before COVID-19 vaccination. These receptors all come from a human donor who had a prior SARS-CoV-2 infection.

The sample holds one count of this clone. The chain carries TRBV9 and TRBJ1-6, with D unresolved. The length of the CDR3 is 16 residues. CDR1 and CDR2 (germline): SGDLS, YYNGEE. V was trimmed by 0 bases and J by 6 bases, leaving 13 bases between them. This CDR3 is CASSVGGRAGNSPLHF. CDR3 in DNA: TGTGCCAGCAGCGTAGGTGGAAGGGCGGGTAATTCACCCCTCCACTTT.

The J gene is TRBJ2-7, the V gene TRBV5-4; 7 bases map to TRBD1. V gave up 0 bases and J gave up 6 bases; unmatched junction bases: 15. CDR1 is SGHNT, CDR2 YYREEE, per germline (reference sequence). The CDR3 consists of 17 residues. CDR3 region: CASSLGGRDRQSGEQYF. The CDR3 coding sequence is TGTGCCAGCAGCTTGGGAGGTCGGGACAGACAGTCCGGCGAGCAGTACTTC.

This sequence joins TRBV4-3 and TRBJ1-2, with 8 bases lining up with TRBD1. The CDR3 is 18 amino acids. Germline V CDR1 and CDR2: LGHNA, YSLEER. J was trimmed by 4 bases and V by 0 bases; bases with no gene match: 13. The CDR3 coding sequence is TGCGCCAGCAGCCAAGATAAACAGGGGGTCCCCCCCCTCTATGGCTACACCTTC. Its translation: CASSQDKQGVPPLYGYTF.

This clone appeared a single time. The genes are TRBV27 and TRBJ2-5, with D possibly being TRBD1 (6 bases). The CDR3 consists of 15 residues. V gave up 5 bases and J gave up 5 bases, with 18 bases separating them. Germline loops: CDR1 MNHEY, CDR2 SMNVEV (reference sequence). This CDR3 is CASSTGWGMVETQYF. The CDR3 DNA is TGTGCCAGCAGTACAGGGTGGGGTATGGTGGAGACCCAGTACTTC.

The gene calls are TRBV11-2 and TRBJ2-5; no clear D. This CDR3 contains 13 residues. The germline V gene encodes CDR1 SGHAT and CDR2 FQNNGV. V was trimmed by 6 bases and J by 4 bases, leaving 12 bases between them. CDR3 nucleotide sequence: TGTGCCAGCAGGGATACAAACGGAGAGACCCAGTACTTC. Amino acid sequence: CASRDTNGETQYF.